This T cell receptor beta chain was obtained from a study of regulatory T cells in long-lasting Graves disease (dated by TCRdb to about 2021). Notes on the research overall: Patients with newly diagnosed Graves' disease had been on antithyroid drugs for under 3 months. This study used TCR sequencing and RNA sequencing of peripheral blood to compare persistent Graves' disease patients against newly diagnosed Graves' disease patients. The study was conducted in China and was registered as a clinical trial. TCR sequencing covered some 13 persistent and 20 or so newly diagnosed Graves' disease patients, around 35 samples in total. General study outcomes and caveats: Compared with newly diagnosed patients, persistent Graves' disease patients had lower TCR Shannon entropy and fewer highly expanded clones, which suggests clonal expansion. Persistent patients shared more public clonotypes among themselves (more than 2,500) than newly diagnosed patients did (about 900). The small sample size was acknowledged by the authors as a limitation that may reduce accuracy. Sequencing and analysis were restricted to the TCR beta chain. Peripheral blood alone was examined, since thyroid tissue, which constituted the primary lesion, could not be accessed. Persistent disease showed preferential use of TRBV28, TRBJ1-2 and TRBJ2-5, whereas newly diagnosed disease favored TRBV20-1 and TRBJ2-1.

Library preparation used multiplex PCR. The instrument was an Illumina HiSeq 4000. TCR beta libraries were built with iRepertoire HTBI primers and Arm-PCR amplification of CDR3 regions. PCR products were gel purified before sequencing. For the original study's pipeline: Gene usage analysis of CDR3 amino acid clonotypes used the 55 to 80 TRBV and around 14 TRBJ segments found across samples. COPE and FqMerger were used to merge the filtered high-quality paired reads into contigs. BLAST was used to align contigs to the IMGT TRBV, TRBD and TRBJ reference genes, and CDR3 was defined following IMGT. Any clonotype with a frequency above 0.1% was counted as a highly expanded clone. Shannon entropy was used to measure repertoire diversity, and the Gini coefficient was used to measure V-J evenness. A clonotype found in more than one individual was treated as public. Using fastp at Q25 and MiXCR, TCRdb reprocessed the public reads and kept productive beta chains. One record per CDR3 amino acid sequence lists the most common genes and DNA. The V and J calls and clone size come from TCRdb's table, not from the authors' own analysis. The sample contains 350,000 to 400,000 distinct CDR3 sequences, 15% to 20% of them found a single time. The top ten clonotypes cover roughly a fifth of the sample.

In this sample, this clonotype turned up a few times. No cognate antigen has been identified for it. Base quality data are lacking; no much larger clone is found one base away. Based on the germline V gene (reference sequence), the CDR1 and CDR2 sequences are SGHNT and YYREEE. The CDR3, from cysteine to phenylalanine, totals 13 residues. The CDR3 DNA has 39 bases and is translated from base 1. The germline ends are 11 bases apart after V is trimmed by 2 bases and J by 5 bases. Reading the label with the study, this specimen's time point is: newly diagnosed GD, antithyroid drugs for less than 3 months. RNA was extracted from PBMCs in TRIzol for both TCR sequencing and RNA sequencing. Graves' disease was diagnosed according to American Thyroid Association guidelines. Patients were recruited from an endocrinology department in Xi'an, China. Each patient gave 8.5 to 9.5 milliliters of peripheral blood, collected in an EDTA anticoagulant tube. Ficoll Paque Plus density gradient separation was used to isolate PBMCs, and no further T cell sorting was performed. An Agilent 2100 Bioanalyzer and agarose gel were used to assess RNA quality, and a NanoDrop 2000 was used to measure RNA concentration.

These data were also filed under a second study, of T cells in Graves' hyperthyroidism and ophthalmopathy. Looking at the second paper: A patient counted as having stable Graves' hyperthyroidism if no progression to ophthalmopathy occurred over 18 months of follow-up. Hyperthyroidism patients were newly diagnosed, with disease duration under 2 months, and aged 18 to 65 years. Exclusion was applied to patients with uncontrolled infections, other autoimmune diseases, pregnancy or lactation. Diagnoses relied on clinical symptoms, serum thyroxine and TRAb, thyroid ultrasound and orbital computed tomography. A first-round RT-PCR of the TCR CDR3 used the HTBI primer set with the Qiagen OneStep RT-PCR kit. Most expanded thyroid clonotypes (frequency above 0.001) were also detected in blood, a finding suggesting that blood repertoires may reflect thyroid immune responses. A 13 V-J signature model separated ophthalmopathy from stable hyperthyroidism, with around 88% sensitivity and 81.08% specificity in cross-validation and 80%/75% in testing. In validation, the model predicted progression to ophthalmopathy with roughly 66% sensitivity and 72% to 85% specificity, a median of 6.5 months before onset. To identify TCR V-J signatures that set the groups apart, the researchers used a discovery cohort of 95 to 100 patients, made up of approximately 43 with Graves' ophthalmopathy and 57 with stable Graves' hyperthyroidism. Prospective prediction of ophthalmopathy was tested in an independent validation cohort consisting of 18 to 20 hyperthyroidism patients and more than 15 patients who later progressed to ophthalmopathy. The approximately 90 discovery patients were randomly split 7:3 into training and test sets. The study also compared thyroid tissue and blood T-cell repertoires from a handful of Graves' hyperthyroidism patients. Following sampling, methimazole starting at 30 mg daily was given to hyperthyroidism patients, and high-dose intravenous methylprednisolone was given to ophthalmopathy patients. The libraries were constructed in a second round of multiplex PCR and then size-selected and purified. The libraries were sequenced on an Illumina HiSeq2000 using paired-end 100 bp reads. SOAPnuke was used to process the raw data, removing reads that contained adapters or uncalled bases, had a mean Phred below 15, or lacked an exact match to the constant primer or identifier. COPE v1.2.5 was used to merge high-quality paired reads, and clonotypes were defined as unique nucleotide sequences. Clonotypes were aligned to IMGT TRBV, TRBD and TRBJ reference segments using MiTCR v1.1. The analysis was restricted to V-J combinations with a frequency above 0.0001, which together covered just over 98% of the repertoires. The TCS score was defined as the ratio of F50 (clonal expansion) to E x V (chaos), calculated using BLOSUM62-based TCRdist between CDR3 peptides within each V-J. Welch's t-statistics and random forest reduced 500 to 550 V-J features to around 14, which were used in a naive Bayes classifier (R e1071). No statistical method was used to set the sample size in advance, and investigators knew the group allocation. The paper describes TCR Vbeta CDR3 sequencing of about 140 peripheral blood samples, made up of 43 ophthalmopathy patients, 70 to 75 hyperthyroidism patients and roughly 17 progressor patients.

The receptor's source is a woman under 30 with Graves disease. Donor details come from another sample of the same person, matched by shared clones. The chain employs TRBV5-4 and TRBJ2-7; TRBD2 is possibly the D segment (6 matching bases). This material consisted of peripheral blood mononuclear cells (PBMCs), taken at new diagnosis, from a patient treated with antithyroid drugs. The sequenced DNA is TGTGCCAGCAGCTTTGGCGGGGTGGACGAGCAGTACTTC. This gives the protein CASSFGGVDEQYF.